These 18 T cell receptor beta chains originate from one sample sequenced in a study of T and B cells in COVID-19 patients. Each TRB amplification used roughly 220-550 ng of genomic DNA from blood. BIOMED2 TRB-A/B primer pools were used in multiplex TRB PCR. Each CDR3 protein gets one entry after TCRdb re-called the multiplex PCR reads with MiXCR. In the table there are roughly 4,600 distinct CDR3 sequences, about 20% of which are singletons. Sequenced input: blood. All receptors derive from a human donor with active COVID-19.

This clonotype is termed medium-sized. The chain has TRBV6-5 and TRBJ2-7, with D possibly matching TRBD1 (6 bases). CDR3 length equals 14 residues. Germline V lookup: CDR1 MNHEY, CDR2 SVGAGI. The V gene lost 6 bases and the J gene lost 4 bases, with 16 bases spanning the gap. The CDR3 DNA is TGTGCCAGCAGCCTAAACAGGGTGTCGTACGAGCAGTACTTC. Its translation is CASSLNRVSYEQYF.

This clonotype was seen a few times. The V and J genes are TRBV24-1 and TRBJ1-2; D unresolved. This CDR3 has 12 residues. V shed 6 bases and J shed 2 bases, with 6 bases lying between them. CDR1 and CDR2 from the germline V gene are KGHDR and SFDVKD. CDR3 region: CATSPGNYGYTF. As DNA, the CDR3 is TGTGCCACCAGTCCGGGAAACTATGGCTACACCTTC.

The chain links TRBV18 to TRBJ1-1, with D hard to call. Trimming took off 0 bases at V and 0 bases at J, with 8 bases between the two ends. The germline V gene has CDR1 KGHSH and CDR2 LQKENI. This CDR3 region has 15 residues. As DNA, the CDR3 is TGTGCCAGCTCACCACCGGGAACTTTGAACACTGAAGCTTTCTTT. It specifies CASSPPGTLNTEAFF.

There are a few counts of this clonotype. V usage is TRBV24-1 and J usage is TRBJ1-2; the match to TRBD1 covers 7 bases. Germline V CDR1 and CDR2: KGHDR, SFDVKD. With V trimmed by 3 bases and J by 4 bases, 7 bases remained unmatched. The CDR3 spans 15 residues. The CDR3 reads CATSDELGTVYGYTF. The CDR3 DNA sequence: TGTGCCACCAGTGATGAATTAGGGACAGTCTATGGCTACACCTTC.

This clonotype has only a few counts. The gene calls are TRBV20-1 and TRBJ1-6; D is uncertain. The CDR3 extends over 14 amino acids. The germline V and J ends were trimmed by 6 bases and 7 bases, with 16 bases remaining between them. CDR1 is DFQATT and CDR2 is SNEGSKA in the germline V gene (reference sequence). The chain's CDR3 is CSAKHLAANSPLHF. CDR3 DNA sequence: TGCAGTGCCAAGCATCTCGCCGCCAATTCACCCCTCCACTTT.

This clonotype has a handful of counts. V gene TRBV4-1 combines with J gene TRBJ2-2, with D perhaps matching TRBD2 (6 bases). V lost 0 bases to trimming and J lost 1 base, with 9 bases between them. The CDR3 consists of 16 residues. CDR1 is MGHRA and CDR2 is YSYEKL in the germline V gene. DNA of the CDR3: TGCGCCAGCAGCCAAGAAGCCGGGGGGAACACCGGGGAGCTGTTTTTT. Protein sequence: CASSQEAGGNTGELFF.

By share, this clonotype counts as medium-sized. This chain joins TRBV6-5 and TRBJ1-4; D remains unclear. Per the germline V gene, CDR1 is MNHEY and CDR2 is SVGAGI. CDR3 length equals 14 residues. V lost 2 bases and J lost 0, with 4 bases in between. CDR3: CASSYTATNEKLFF. CDR3 DNA sequence: TGTGCCAGCAGTTACACAGCAACTAATGAAAAACTGTTTTTT.

The chain recombines TRBV2 with TRBJ2-2; possible D gene TRBD1, 5 bases. The CDR3 runs to 14 residues. CDR1 and CDR2 (germline): SNHLY, FYNNEI. V was clipped by 9 bases and J by 0 bases, with 11 bases between them. The CDR3 reads CARGRQSNTGELFF. CDR3 sequence (DNA): TGTGCCAGGGGAAGACAGTCGAACACCGGGGAGCTGTTTTTT.

The sample holds many counts of this clonotype. The chain links TRBV27 to TRBJ1-1, with D hard to call. The CDR3 spans 14 residues. V was pared by 6 bases and J by 7 bases, with 18 bases between. Germline CDR1 is MNHEY and CDR2 is SMNVEV (reference sequence). Here the CDR3 reads CASRSHPRGSEAFF. The CDR3 DNA is TGTGCCAGCAGGTCCCACCCCCGAGGTAGTGAAGCTTTCTTT.

The chain's CDR3 is CSVAEGTSSYNEQFF. The CDR3 DNA sequence: TGCAGCGTTGCGGAGGGGACTAGCTCCTACAATGAGCAGTTCTTC. The chain uses TRBV29-1 and TRBJ2-1, with 8 bases matching TRBD2. The CDR3 consists of 15 residues. V gave up 4 bases and J gave up 0 bases; unmatched junction bases: 5. Per germline, CDR1 SQVTM and CDR2 ANQGSEA.

V gene TRBV5-1 combines with J gene TRBJ1-1, with a tentative D call TRBD1 (5 bases). Germline lookup yields CDR1 SGHRS and CDR2 YFSETQ. The CDR3 is made up of 16 amino acids. V gave up 3 bases and J gave up 0 bases, with 15 bases separating them. This CDR3 reads CASSWGLQAMNTEAFF. The CDR3 DNA reads TGCGCCAGCAGCTGGGGGTTACAGGCCATGAACACTGAAGCTTTCTTT.

The V call is TRBV7-2, the J call TRBJ2-1, with 8 bases fitting TRBD2. The V gene's germline CDR1 is SGHTA and CDR2 FQGNSA. Trimming cost V 1 base and J 7 bases; bases outside gene matches: 3. The CDR3 has 14 residues. Here the CDR3 reads CASSLGTSWNEQFF. The CDR3 bases are TGTGCCAGCAGCTTAGGGACTAGCTGGAATGAGCAGTTCTTC.

The genes are TRBV20-1 and TRBJ1-4, with 7 bases aligning to TRBD1. V lost 3 bases, J lost 3 bases, and 7 bases stayed unmatched. The CDR3 sequence is 15 residues long. Per the germline V gene, CDR1 is DFQATT and CDR2 is SNEGSKA (reference sequence). The DNA for the CDR3 is TGCAGTGCTAGGGGAACAGGGGTAGCTAATGAAAAACTGTTTTTT. Translated, it gives CSARGTGVANEKLFF.

This clonotype was seen a few times. This sequence joins TRBV27 and TRBJ1-1; no clear D. In germline, CDR1 is MNHEY, CDR2 SMNVEV (reference sequence). This CDR3 has 14 amino acids. V lost 3 bases, J lost 4 bases, and 12 bases lay in between. The CDR3 loop is CASSFSGWATEAFF. The CDR3 nucleotides read TGTGCCAGCAGTTTTTCCGGGTGGGCCACTGAAGCTTTCTTT.

CDR3: CASSLSGTDWTYEQYF. The CDR3 nucleotides are TGTGCCAGCAGCTTGAGTGGGACGGACTGGACCTACGAGCAGTACTTC. V usage is TRBV5-6 and J usage is TRBJ2-7; D might be TRBD1 or TRBD2, each matching 5 bases. The germline gives CDR1 SGHDT, CDR2 YYEEEE. Deletions cut 1 base from V and 2 bases from J, with 16 bases between. This CDR3 comprises 16 residues.

The chain is built from TRBV7-2 and TRBJ2-7, with 9 bases matching TRBD2. The CDR3 is made up of 15 amino acids. From germline, CDR1 is SGHTA and CDR2 FQGNSA. V trimming: 7 bases; J trimming: 6 bases; junction bases outside the gene matches: 13. The CDR3 protein is CASTRGGALRSEQYF. In nucleotides, the CDR3 is TGTGCCAGCACCCGCGGGGGGGCCCTGAGGAGCGAGCAGTACTTC.

This clonotype was picked up a small number of times. This chain joins TRBV7-2 and TRBJ2-7; D is possibly TRBD1 (6 bases). The CDR3 is 15 amino acids. Trimming stripped 5 bases from V and 10 bases from J, with 24 bases between. Germline loops: CDR1 SGHTA, CDR2 FQGNSA. The CDR3 nucleotides read TGTGCCAGCAGCCCCAGCAACTCCCAGGGGATTGATCAGTACTTC. Translation: CASSPSNSQGIDQYF.

At least ten counts were recorded for this clonotype. For the CDR3, the DNA is TGCGCCAGCAGCAAGGAACCCCAGGGCACAGATACGCAGTATTTT. This encodes CASSKEPQGTDTQYF. This chain uses TRBV5-1 with TRBJ2-3; D gene unclear. V was shortened by 4 bases and J by 1 base, with 13 bases between the two germline ends. Germline CDR1 is SGHRS and CDR2 is YFSETQ. This CDR3 spans 15 amino acids.